The 15 T cell receptor beta chains listed next were all sequenced from one sample in a study of response to subunit inactivated influenza vaccine. Using its own MiXCR run on the RT-PCR reads, TCRdb lists one record per CDR3 protein. In the table there are about 700,000 distinct CDR3 sequences, roughly 14% of which are singletons. The sample here was PBMCs from blood, taken approximately 15 days before vaccination. Every receptor here comes from a man aged 50 or older who received an inactivated influenza vaccine.

This clonotype was recorded a few times. The V and J genes are TRBV7-9 and TRBJ1-1, with TRBD1 matching 7 bases. CDR1 SEHNR and CDR2 FQNEAQ come from the germline V gene (reference sequence). J was trimmed by 4 bases and V by 1 base; bases with no gene match: 9. The CDR3 consists of 16 residues. CDR3 in amino acids: CASSLGLRSGGTEAFF. CDR3 nucleotides: TGTGCCAGCAGCTTAGGGCTACGTTCAGGGGGCACTGAAGCTTTCTTT.

This clonotype was counted ten times or more. The chain joins TRBV11-2 to TRBJ2-3, with 10 bases lining up with TRBD2. The V segment lost 5 bases and the J segment 2 bases; nucleotides outside the gene matches: 13. The germline gives CDR1 SGHAT, CDR2 FQNNGV. The CDR3 covers 18 residues. CDR3 DNA: TGTGCCAGCAGCCCCACGGTAGGACTAGCGGTAAACACAGATACGCAGTATTTT. Amino acid sequence: CASSPTVGLAVNTDTQYF.

This clonotype was recorded a few times. V gene TRBV29-1 combines with J gene TRBJ1-5, with 8 bases aligning to TRBD1. Germline CDR1 reads SQVTM; CDR2 reads ANQGSEA. J lost 4 bases, V lost 3 bases, and 5 bases had no gene match. This CDR3 spans 14 amino acids. CDR3 residues: CSVDSGGGNQPQHF. CDR3 in DNA: TGCAGCGTTGATTCAGGGGGCGGGAATCAGCCCCAGCATTTT.

This clonotype was seen a single time. V usage is TRBV7-9 and J usage is TRBJ2-3, with 8 bases that match TRBD1. The CDR3 has 15 amino acids. In germline, CDR1 is SEHNR, CDR2 FQNEAQ (reference sequence). The trim removed 5 bases at V and 3 bases at J, leaving 7 bases unmatched. DNA for the CDR3: TGTGCCAGCAGCCCGTGGACAGGGTTTACAGATACGCAGTATTTT. It specifies CASSPWTGFTDTQYF.

The CDR3 loop reads CASSSMTESYEQYF. The CDR3 nucleotides read TGTGCCAGCAGTTCTATGACGGAATCCTACGAGCAGTACTTC. This rearrangement joins TRBV6-2 or TRBV6-3 to TRBJ2-7; no definite D call. Trimming left V 4 bases short and J 1 base short, with 11 bases between. CDR1 MNHEY and CDR2 SVGEGT come from the germline V gene. The CDR3 extends over 14 amino acids.

This clonotype was detected a few times. The gene calls are TRBV5-1 and TRBJ2-5, with a possible D match to TRBD1 (5 bases). The germline CDR1 and CDR2 sequences are SGHRS and YFSETQ. V was clipped by 2 bases and J by 3 bases, with 8 bases between them. CDR3 length: 13 residues. The CDR3 loop reads CASSFLREETQYF. CDR3 sequence (DNA): TGCGCCAGCAGCTTTCTCAGGGAAGAGACCCAGTACTTC.

The table lists this clonotype with many counts. The chain uses TRBV7-9 and TRBJ2-3, with 8 bases identical to TRBD1. This CDR3 has 16 residues. Germline V lookup: CDR1 SEHNR, CDR2 FQNEAQ (reference sequence). V gave up 5 bases and J gave up 2 bases; unmatched junction bases: 9. DNA of the CDR3: TGTGCCAGCAGCCCTACGACAGGGGCTGCCACAGATACGCAGTATTTT. Its translation is CASSPTTGAATDTQYF.

This clonotype was picked up a small number of times. The chain uses TRBV5-1 and TRBJ2-7; TRBD1 matches 10 bases. The CDR3 consists of 15 residues. Trimming at V came to 4 bases and at J to 5 bases, leaving 9 bases not matched to a gene. Per germline, CDR1 SGHRS and CDR2 YFSETQ. The CDR3 bases are TGCGCCAGCAGCACACCCGACAGGGGGCTCAACGAGCAGTACTTC. It encodes CASSTPDRGLNEQYF.

This clonotype was picked up many times. The chain carries TRBV7-2 and TRBJ2-3; 8 bases are a match to TRBD2. Germline trimming cut 2 bases from V and 2 bases from J; bases unmatched to any gene: 6. The CDR3 totals 16 residues. Per germline, CDR1 SGHTA and CDR2 FQGNSA. In DNA form, the CDR3 reads TGTGCCAGCAGCTTACTCGGGGGGGGCCTCACAGATACGCAGTATTTT. Its translation: CASSLLGGGLTDTQYF.

This clonotype was observed a few times. This rearrangement joins TRBV20-1 to TRBJ2-7; D unresolved. Trimming shortened V by 3 bases and J by 2 bases, and 14 bases separated the two germline ends. Germline V gene lookup returns CDR1 DFQATT and CDR2 SNEGSKA (reference sequence). The CDR3 loop spans 14 amino acids. The CDR3, as DNA: TGCAGTGCTAGTGCCACAGAGGAACCCTACGAGCAGTACTTC. Translation: CSASATEEPYEQYF.

This sequence joins TRBV10-3 and TRBJ2-5; D is uncertain. Germline values: CDR1 ENHRY, CDR2 SYGVKD. Trimming removed 0 bases at V and 2 bases at J, with 10 bases between. The CDR3 has 15 residues. The CDR3 nucleotides read TGTGCCATCAGTGAGTCGTTAGGTAGACAAGAGACCCAGTACTTC. It is translated as CAISESLGRQETQYF.

V is TRBV6-2 or TRBV6-3 and J is TRBJ2-1, with D tentatively TRBD2 (6 bases). CDR3 size: 13 residues. The ends were cut back, 6 bases at V and 8 bases at J, with 14 bases in the middle. Germline assignment: CDR1 MNHEY and CDR2 SVGEGT. CDR3 amino acids: CASSAEEGYEQFF. The CDR3 nucleotides are TGTGCCAGCAGCGCCGAGGAGGGATATGAGCAGTTCTTC.

The chain combines TRBV29-1 with TRBJ2-1; 10 bases are a match to TRBD2. The germline CDR1 and CDR2 sequences are SQVTM and ANQGSEA. J gave up 6 bases and V 3 bases, and 11 bases lay outside the gene matches. The CDR3 runs 16 residues. The CDR3 DNA follows: TGCAGCGTTGATGTAGCGGGAGGTCTCCCGGGCAATGAGCAGTTCTTC. Protein sequence: CSVDVAGGLPGNEQFF.

The J gene is TRBJ1-1, the V gene TRBV6-5; D perhaps matches TRBD1 (5 bases). The germline V and J ends were trimmed by 0 bases and 3 bases, with 14 bases remaining between them. Germline V lookup: CDR1 MNHEY, CDR2 SVGAGI. CDR3 length: 16 amino acids. CDR3 sequence (DNA): TGTGCCAGCAGTTACTCGGGGGGAAAGGGATACACTGAAGCTTTCTTT. As protein: CASSYSGGKGYTEAFF.

There are a few counts of this clonotype. The rearrangement links TRBV19 to TRBJ1-5; weak D call: TRBD1 (6 bases). The CDR3 has 15 amino acids. Trimming removed 5 bases at V and 2 bases at J, with 13 bases between. The germline V gene has CDR1 LNHDA and CDR2 SQIVND (reference sequence). The CDR3 DNA reads as TGTGCCAGTAGTGTTCGGACAGCCCGCAATCAGCCCCAGCATTTT. This codes for CASSVRTARNQPQHF.